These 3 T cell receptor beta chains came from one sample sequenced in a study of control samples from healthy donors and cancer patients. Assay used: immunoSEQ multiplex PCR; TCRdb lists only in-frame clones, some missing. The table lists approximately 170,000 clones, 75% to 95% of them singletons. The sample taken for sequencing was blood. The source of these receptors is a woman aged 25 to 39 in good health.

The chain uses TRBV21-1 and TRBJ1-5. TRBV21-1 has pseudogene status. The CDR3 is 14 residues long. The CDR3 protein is CASSKGRGFQPQHF. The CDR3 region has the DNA TGTGCCAGCAGCAAAGGGCGGGGGTTCCAGCCCCAGCATTTT.

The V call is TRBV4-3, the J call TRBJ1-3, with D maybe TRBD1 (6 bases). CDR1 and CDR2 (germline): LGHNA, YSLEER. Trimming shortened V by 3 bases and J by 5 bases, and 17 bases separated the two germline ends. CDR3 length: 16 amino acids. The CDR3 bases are TGCGCCAGCAGCCATGGATCGGACAGTAGCAGAAACACCATATATTTT. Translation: CASSHGSDSSRNTIYF.

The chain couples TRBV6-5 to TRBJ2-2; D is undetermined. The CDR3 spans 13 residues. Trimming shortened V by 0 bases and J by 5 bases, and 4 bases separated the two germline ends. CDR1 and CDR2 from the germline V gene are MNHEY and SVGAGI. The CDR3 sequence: CASSYSGTGELFF. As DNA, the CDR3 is TGTGCCAGCAGTTACTCCGGGACCGGGGAGCTGTTTTTT.